A selection of T cell receptor beta chains follows, all from one sample in a study of Ad26.COV2.S vaccination and SARS-CoV-2 variants. Libraries were prepared by immunoSEQ multiplex PCR; TCRdb keeps only in-frame clonotypes and omits some of them. The sample has about 500,000 clones; 89% are singletons. Sequences were derived from peripheral blood, sampled in a trial of Ad26.COV2.S vaccine versus placebo. All receptors come from a person aged 18 to 65 who received the Ad26.COV2.S COVID-19 vaccine or a placebo. The CDR3 runs from the conserved cysteine through the conserved F or W. A D gene is named only where the DNA matches it firmly. The listing skips clone size in some rows; elsewhere it reads once, few, many or a size class.

>TRBJ2-7|NA|NA|TRBV6-5
CASSFNRESYEQYF
TGTGCCAGCAGTTTCAACAGGGAGAGCTACGAGCAGTACTTC
>TRBJ1-1|NA|NA|TRBV2
CASSVSQGWDTEAFF
TGTGCCAGCAGTGTTTCCCAGGGATGGGACACTGAAGCTTTCTTT
>TRBJ1-2|NA|NA|TRBV15
CATSRDLGIGGYTF
TGTGCCACCAGCAGAGATTTGGGGATTGGTGGCTACACCTTC
>TRBJ2-3|NA|TRBD2|TRBV19
CASSIRGAGGIDTQYF
TGTGCCAGTAGTATAAGGGGTGCGGGGGGTATAGATACGCAGTATTTT
>TRBJ2-3|NA|NA|TRBV7-2
CASSLLLDTQYF
TGTGCCAGCAGCTTACTTCTAGATACGCAGTATTTT
>TRBJ1-2|NA|NA|TRBV12-3/TRBV12-4
CASSLDGGLGYTF
TGTGCCAGCAGTTTAGACGGTGGTCTTGGCTACACCTTC
>TRBJ1-2|once|NA|TRBV27
CASSPTDGVGRYTF
TGTGCCAGCAGTCCCACCGACGGGGTTGGACGGTACACCTTC
>TRBJ2-3|NA|NA|TRBV7-9
CASSLVAGDLSDTQYF
TGTGCCAGCAGCTTAGTGGCAGGGGATCTTTCAGATACGCAGTATTTT
>TRBJ2-3|NA|NA|TRBV21-1
CASSKALAGNTDTQYF
TGTGCCAGCAGCAAAGCCCTAGCGGGGAACACAGATACGCAGTATTTT
>TRBJ2-1|NA|NA|TRBV7-9
CASSFRDSYNEQFF
TGTGCCAGCAGCTTCAGAGATTCCTACAATGAGCAGTTCTTC
>TRBJ2-1|NA|TRBD2|TRBV25-1
CASSDLGGNEQFF
TGTGCCAGCAGTGATTTGGGGGGGAATGAGCAGTTCTTC
>TRBJ1-1|NA|TRBD1|TRBV9
CASSGGRTGFTEAFF
TGTGCCAGCAGCGGAGGGAGGACAGGGTTCACTGAAGCTTTCTTT
>TRBJ2-1|once|NA|TRBV18
CASTLFTGDEQFF
TGTGCCAGCACCCTGTTTACGGGCGATGAGCAGTTCTTC
>TRBJ2-1|once|NA|TRBV27
CASSPPNPAAPKFF
TGTGCCAGCAGTCCCCCCAACCCGGCAGCACCCAAATTCTTC
>TRBJ2-1|NA|NA|TRBV3-1/TRBV3-2
CASRGQGEQFF
TGTGCCAGCAGAGGTCAGGGGGAGCAGTTCTTC
>TRBJ2-3|once|NA|TRBV5-4
CASSPGGASDTQYF
TGTGCCAGCAGCCCAGGGGGGGCCTCAGATACGCAGTATTTT
>TRBJ2-3|NA|TRBD2|TRBV25-1
CASSPGGDTQYF
TGTGCCAGCAGTCCGGGGGGGGATACGCAGTATTTT
>TRBJ1-1|NA|NA|TRBV2
CASIVRPGHRTGTEAFF
TGTGCCAGCATCGTCCGCCCCGGACACCGGACGGGAACTGAAGCTTTCTTT
>TRBJ1-3|NA|NA|TRBV7-2
CASSLVAGLRNPGNTIYF
TGTGCCAGCAGCTTAGTAGCGGGACTCAGAAATCCTGGAAACACCATATATTTT
>TRBJ2-6|NA|NA|TRBV5-8
CASSLGYSGANVLTF
TGTGCCAGCAGCTTGGGGTACTCTGGGGCCAACGTCCTGACTTTC
>TRBJ2-7|NA|TRBD2|TRBV9
CASSVAGGLFYEQYF
TGTGCCAGCAGCGTAGCGGGGGGGCTCTTCTACGAGCAGTACTTC
>TRBJ1-2|NA|NA|TRBV9
CASSRIGRNGYTF
TGTGCCAGCAGCCGGATCGGGCGGAATGGCTACACCTTC
>TRBJ1-2|NA|NA|TRBV13
CASSLSWGEGYTF
TGTGCCAGCAGCTTATCATGGGGGGAGGGCTACACCTTC
>TRBJ2-7|NA|TRBD2|TRBV29-1
CSVEPAGGYEQYF
TGCAGCGTTGAGCCAGCGGGGGGTTACGAGCAGTACTTC
>TRBJ2-1|NA|TRBD1|TRBV5-1
CASSSPGQGDPEQFF
TGCGCCAGCAGCAGTCCGGGACAGGGGGACCCCGAGCAGTTCTTC
>TRBJ1-4|NA|NA|TRBV19
CASHLGLGEKLFF
TGTGCCAGTCACCTGGGCTTGGGTGAAAAACTGTTTTTT
>TRBJ1-1|once|NA|TRBV19
CASSAQDSWSGHFF
TGTGCCAGTAGTGCTCAAGACAGTTGGTCGGGTCATTTCTTT
>TRBJ1-2|NA|NA|TRBV27
CASSPEWGRVYTF
TGTGCCAGCAGCCCGGAATGGGGCCGGGTCTACACCTTC
>TRBJ2-1|once|TRBD1|TRBV7-3
CASSENRGADEQFF
TGTGCCAGCAGCGAAAACAGGGGGGCGGATGAGCAGTTCTTC
>TRBJ1-2|NA|NA|TRBV11-2
CASSHREGGYTF
TGTGCCAGCAGCCACAGGGAGGGTGGCTACACCTTC
>TRBJ1-5|once|NA|TRBV7-8
CASSLGLQNGQPQHF
TGTGCCAGCAGCTTAGGGTTACAAAACGGGCAGCCCCAGCATTTT
>TRBJ2-6|NA|NA|TRBV6-6
CASSQRKLRGYSPGANVLTF
TGTGCCAGCAGCCAACGAAAACTCAGGGGTTATAGTCCTGGGGCCAACGTCCTGACTTTC
>TRBJ2-7|NA|TRBD1|TRBV5-4
CASSLEGTGAEQYF
TGTGCCAGCAGCTTGGAGGGGACAGGGGCGGAGCAGTACTTC
>TRBJ2-7|NA|TRBD1|TRBV9
CASSVAGQDITYEQYF
TGTGCCAGCAGCGTAGCCGGACAGGATATAACCTACGAGCAGTACTTC
>TRBJ2-7|NA|TRBD1|TRBV27
CASSIAGQGLGEQYF
TGTGCCAGCAGTATAGCCGGACAGGGGCTGGGGGAGCAGTACTTC
>TRBJ2-7|NA|NA|TRBV4-2
CASSQGTWFF
TGTGCCAGCAGCCAGGGAACATGGTTCTTC
>TRBJ2-3|few|NA|TRBV5-1
CASSLGFSGPTDTQYF
TGCGCCAGCAGCTTGGGATTTAGCGGACCCACAGATACGCAGTATTTT
>TRBJ1-1|NA|NA|TRBV7-2
CASKPGPIREAFF
TGTGCCAGCAAACCGGGGCCCATTCGTGAAGCTTTCTTT
>TRBJ2-3|NA|NA|TRBV6-5
CASSRDGSTDTQYF
TGTGCCAGCTCCCGGGACGGAAGCACAGATACGCAGTATTTT
>TRBJ2-2|NA|NA|TRBV5-1
CASSSQGPPGELFF
TGCGCCAGCAGCTCGCAGGGTCCACCCGGGGAGCTGTTTTTT
>TRBJ1-1|NA|NA|TRBV7-2
CASSLGRGNTEAFF
TGTGCCAGCAGCTTAGGTCGAGGGAACACTGAAGCTTTCTTT
>TRBJ1-4|NA|TRBD1|TRBV7-9
CASSLGRTGGWTNEKLFF
TGTGCCAGCAGCTTAGGCCGAACAGGGGGCTGGACTAATGAAAAACTGTTTTTT
>TRBJ2-5|NA|NA|TRBV5-1
CASSFTAEEPQYF
TGCGCCAGCAGCTTTACGGCTGAGGAGCCCCAGTACTTC
>TRBJ1-1|NA|NA|TRBV5-1
CASTGSSYNTEAFF
TGCGCCAGTACAGGGAGTTCGTATAACACTGAAGCTTTCTTT
>TRBJ1-1|once|TRBD1|TRBV5-4
CASSSLTGVNTEAFF
TGTGCCAGCAGCTCCTTGACAGGGGTCAACACTGAAGCTTTCTTT